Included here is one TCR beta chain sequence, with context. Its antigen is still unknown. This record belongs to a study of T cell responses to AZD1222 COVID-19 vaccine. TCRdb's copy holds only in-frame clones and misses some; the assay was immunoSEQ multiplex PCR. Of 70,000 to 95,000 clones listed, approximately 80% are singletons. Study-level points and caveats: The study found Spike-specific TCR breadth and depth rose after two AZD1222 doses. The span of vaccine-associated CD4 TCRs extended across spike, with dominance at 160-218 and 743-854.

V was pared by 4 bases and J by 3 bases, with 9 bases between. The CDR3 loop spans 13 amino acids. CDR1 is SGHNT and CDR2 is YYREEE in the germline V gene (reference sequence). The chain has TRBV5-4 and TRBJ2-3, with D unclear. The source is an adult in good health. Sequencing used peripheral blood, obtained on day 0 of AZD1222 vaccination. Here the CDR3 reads CASSPGITDTQYF. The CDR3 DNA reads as TGTGCCAGCAGCCCTGGGATAACAGATACGCAGTATTTT.